The sequence of this TCR beta chain was determined in a study of identical twins. CDR1 is MNHEY, CDR2 SVGEGT, per germline. The CDR3 contains 16 residues. V lost 6 bases and J lost 3; bases outside the gene matches: 9. TCRdb re-called the 5' RACE reads with MiXCR, one entry per CDR3 protein. The sample contains about 1.7 million distinct CDR3 sequences, less than 35% of which appear only once. This TCR derives from a newborn girl in good health. The sequenced material came from cord blood. The chain is built from TRBV6-2 or TRBV6-3 and TRBJ2-7; TRBD1 aligns across 12 bases. For the CDR3, the DNA is TGTGCCAGCAGCCCCCGGGACAGGGGGCCTTTCTACGAGCAGTACTTC. This translates into CASSPRDRGPFYEQYF.